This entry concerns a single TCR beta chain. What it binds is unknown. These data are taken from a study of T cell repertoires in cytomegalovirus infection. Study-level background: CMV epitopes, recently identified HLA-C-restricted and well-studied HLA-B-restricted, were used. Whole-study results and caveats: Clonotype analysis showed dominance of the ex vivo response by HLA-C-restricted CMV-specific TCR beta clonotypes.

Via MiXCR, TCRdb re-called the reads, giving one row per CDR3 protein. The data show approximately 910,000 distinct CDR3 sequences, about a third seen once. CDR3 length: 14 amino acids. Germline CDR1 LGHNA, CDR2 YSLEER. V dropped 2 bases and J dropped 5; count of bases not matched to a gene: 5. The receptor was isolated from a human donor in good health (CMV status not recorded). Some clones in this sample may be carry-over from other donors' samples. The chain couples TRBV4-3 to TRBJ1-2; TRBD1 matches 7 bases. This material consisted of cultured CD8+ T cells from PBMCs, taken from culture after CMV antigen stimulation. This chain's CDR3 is CASSQTQGGYGYTF. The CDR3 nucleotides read TGCGCCAGCAGCCAAACCCAGGGGGGTTATGGCTACACCTTC.